The source of this T cell receptor beta chain is a study of T cells in Graves' hyperthyroidism and ophthalmopathy. General study findings and limits: Ophthalmopathy was told apart from stable hyperthyroidism by a 13 V-J model.

Ten or more counts support this clonotype. The target antigen is unknown. The germline V and J ends were trimmed by 6 bases and 5 bases, with 25 bases remaining between them. The CDR3 consists of 17 residues. Germline CDR1 reads MNHNS; CDR2 reads SASEGT. RNA transcripts provided the source from which TCR beta CDR3 regions were amplified. The HTBI primer set served for first-round RT-PCR of the TCR CDR3. One entry per CDR3 protein results from TCRdb running MiXCR on the multiplex PCR reads. The sample shows 350,000 to 400,000 distinct CDR3 sequences, approximately 19% of them seen only once. What was sequenced was blood. The chain combines TRBV6-1 with TRBJ2-5; either TRBD1 or TRBD2 may fit D (5 bases each). The clonotype comes from a woman younger than 35 with Graves' hyperthyroidism. For the CDR3, the DNA is TGTGCCAGCAGAGCCATTATCGGGACGCTCAACAGGGAGACCCAGTACTTC. Translated, it gives CASRAIIGTLNRETQYF.